The T cell receptor beta chain described here comes from a study of CD8 T cells in Susac syndrome. Sequencing targeted TCR beta in blood CD8+ and CD4+ T cells. The control group consisted of healthy donors matched for age and sex. RNA, at about 0.45 to 1 ug, was reverse transcribed with random hexamers. Amplification of TCR beta CDR3 by immunoSEQ multiplex PCR spanned 54 Vbeta and 13 Jbeta. MiXCR was run by TCRdb on the immunoSEQ multiplex PCR reads, yielding one entry per CDR3 protein. This sample has 150,000 to 200,000 distinct CDR3 sequences, with just under 95% found just once. The sequence derives from a human donor in good health. The sequencing input was CD4+ T cells from PBMCs.

The CDR3 region is CASSLQRGYYEQYF. The CDR3 DNA is TGCGCCAGCAGCTTGCAGCGGGGGTACTACGAGCAGTACTTC. J is TRBJ2-7 and V is TRBV5-1; TRBD2 agrees at 8 bases. Germline V gene sequence: CDR1 SGHRS, CDR2 YFSETQ. CDR3 length: 14 residues. J gave up 3 bases and V 1 base, and 3 bases lay outside the gene matches.